This TCR beta chain stems from a study of T cell repertoires in cytomegalovirus infection. Study-level background: Selection of CMV epitopes for the study included recently identified HLA-C-restricted and well-studied HLA-B-restricted ones. Through public TCR beta signatures, both CMV infection and matching HLA type were indicated. Study-wide findings and caveats: The study identified carriers of CMV plus the relevant HLA from cumulative public TCR beta family frequency. CMV-specific HLA-C-restricted TCR beta clonotypes dominated the ex vivo response.

The table lists this clonotype with a few counts. Its antigen remains unknown. The CDR3 contains 12 residues. The V and J ends lost 5 bases and 4 bases respectively, with 6 bases between them. TCRdb re-called the reads with MiXCR, one entry per CDR3 protein. The sample has roughly 150,000 distinct CDR3 sequences; approximately 30% are singletons. The chain couples TRBV12-3 or TRBV12-4 to TRBJ2-1, with D hard to call. The receptor's source is a human donor in good health (CMV status not recorded). Some clones in this sample may be carry-over from other donors' samples. The sequencing here drew on CD8+ T cells from cultured PBMCs, taken from culture after CMV antigen stimulation. The CDR3 reads CASSLHYNEQFF. In DNA form, the CDR3 reads TGTGCCAGCAGTCTCCATTACAATGAGCAGTTCTTC.